This T cell receptor beta chain appears in the sequencing data of a study of regulatory T cells in long-lasting Graves disease. The sample's time point: newly diagnosed GD, antithyroid drugs for less than 3 months. TCR sequences were obtained from RNA taken from PBMCs. Losses at the gene ends were 3 bases for V and 0 bases for J; bases not matched to a gene: 10. Germline V gene sequence: CDR1 SEHNR, CDR2 FQNEAQ (reference sequence). The CDR3 is 18 residues long. Building of the TCR beta libraries involved iRepertoire HTBI primers and Arm-PCR of CDR3 regions. Original analysis: From all samples, identification returned approximately 13 TRBJ and approximately 63 TRBV segments. MiXCR was run by TCRdb on the multiplex PCR reads, yielding one entry per CDR3 protein. Here the V and J calls rest on TCRdb's processing, not on the authors' analysis. Here the sample spans about 530,000 distinct CDR3 sequences, 16% being singletons.

Whole-study results and caveats: Persistent disease samples used TRBV28, TRBJ1-2 and TRBJ2-5 preferentially.

About this clonotype: Its antigen is as yet unknown.

These data also formed part of another study, on T cells in Graves' hyperthyroidism and ophthalmopathy. That source notes: Using 13 V-J features, a model discriminated ophthalmopathy from stable hyperthyroidism.

The chain carries TRBV7-9 and TRBJ1-5; 8 nucleotides match TRBD1. Specimen: peripheral blood mononuclear cells (PBMCs), collected at new diagnosis, from a patient treated with antithyroid drugs. The origin of this receptor is a woman aged 35 to 59 with Graves disease. The DNA for the CDR3 is TGTGCCAGCAGCTTTTTTCCAGGGGGCCAATATAGCAATCAGCCCCAGCATTTT. This translates into CASSFFPGGQYSNQPQHF.